This T cell receptor beta chain was documented in a study of blood T cell repertoires in COVID-19. Study details: There were acute and convalescent COVID-19 samples, and they came from the United States, Italy and Spain. Sources were T cells, B-cell-depleted T cells, or PBMCs; the material itself was cDNA or gDNA.

Authors' processing steps: For nucleated cells, counts were estimated from reference gene primer amplification. The method was immunoSEQ multiplex PCR; TCRdb's version includes in-frame clones alone and lacks a portion of them. V and J calls and clone size follow that table, whereas D and trimming were derived from the DNA. The table records 300,000 to 400,000 clones, 65% to 85% of them present only once. This CDR3 comprises 14 residues. From germline, CDR1 is SQVTM and CDR2 ANQGSEA. The V and J ends lost 5 bases and 7 bases, in that order; junction bases with no gene match: 9. The sequence was collected from a man younger than 40 with active or convalescent COVID-19. The J gene is TRBJ2-1, the V gene TRBV29-1; the match to TRBD1 covers 9 bases. Sequencing was performed on peripheral blood. CDR3 DNA sequence: TGCAGCGTTCCCCCGGACAGGGGTGGTAATGAGCAGTTCTTC. Amino acids: CSVPPDRGGNEQFF.